The clone carrying this T cell receptor beta chain was detected a few times. The entry originates in a study of blood T cell repertoires in COVID-19. Study in general: The United States, Italy and Spain supplied acute and convalescent COVID-19 samples. The analysed material was cDNA or gDNA that came from T cells, B-cell-depleted T cells, or PBMCs.

Authors' processing steps: Amplified reference gene primers provided the basis for estimating nucleated cell counts. Produced via immunoSEQ multiplex PCR; TCRdb's table is partial and in-frame only. That table supplies the V and J calls and clone size; D and trimming were determined from the DNA. The sample includes roughly 100,000 clones, more than 70% of them seen just once. The CDR3 sequence is 14 residues long. The junction had 5 bases not matched to a gene; V was cut back by 4 bases and J by 3 bases. Germline V lookup: CDR1 MNHEY, CDR2 SVGAGI. Material for sequencing was peripheral blood. This rearrangement joins TRBV6-5 to TRBJ2-7, with TRBD2 matching over 8 bases. The receptor comes from a human donor in a cohort sampled during active COVID-19. The chain's CDR3 is CASSSGGGIYEQYF. The CDR3 nucleotides read TGTGCCAGCAGTTCAGGCGGGGGGATCTACGAGCAGTACTTC.